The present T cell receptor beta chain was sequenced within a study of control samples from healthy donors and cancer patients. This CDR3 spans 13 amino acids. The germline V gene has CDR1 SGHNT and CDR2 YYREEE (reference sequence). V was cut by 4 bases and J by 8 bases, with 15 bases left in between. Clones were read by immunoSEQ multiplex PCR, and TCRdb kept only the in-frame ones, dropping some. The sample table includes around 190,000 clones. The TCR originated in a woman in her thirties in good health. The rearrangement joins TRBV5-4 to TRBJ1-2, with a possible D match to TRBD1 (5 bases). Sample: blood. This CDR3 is CASSPRTIGGYTF. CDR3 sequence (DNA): TGTGCCAGCAGCCCACGGACAATTGGGGGCTACACCTTC. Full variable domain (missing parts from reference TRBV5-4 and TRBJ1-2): ETGVTQSPTHLIKTRGQQVTLRCSSQSGHNTVSWYQQALGQGPQFIFQYYREEENGRGNFPPRFSGLQFPNYSSELNVNALELDDSALYLCASSPRTIGGYTFGSGTRLTVV.